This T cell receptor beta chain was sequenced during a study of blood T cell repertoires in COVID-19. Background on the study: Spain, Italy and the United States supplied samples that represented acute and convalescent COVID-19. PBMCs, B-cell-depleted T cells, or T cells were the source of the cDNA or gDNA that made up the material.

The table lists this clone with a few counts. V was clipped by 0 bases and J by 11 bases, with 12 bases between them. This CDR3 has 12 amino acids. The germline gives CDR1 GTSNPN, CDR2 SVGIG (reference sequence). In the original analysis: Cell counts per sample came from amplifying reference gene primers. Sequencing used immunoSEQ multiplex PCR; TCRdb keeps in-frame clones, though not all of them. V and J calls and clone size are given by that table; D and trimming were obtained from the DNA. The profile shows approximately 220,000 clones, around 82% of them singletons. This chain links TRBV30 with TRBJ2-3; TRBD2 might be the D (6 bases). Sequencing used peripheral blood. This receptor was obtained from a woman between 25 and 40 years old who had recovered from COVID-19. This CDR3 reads CAWSVRAGRQYF. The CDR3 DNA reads TGTGCCTGGAGTGTACGAGCGGGCAGGCAGTATTTT.